This TCR beta chain was recorded in a study of cytomegalovirus exposure and HLA in healthy donors. Remarks on this clone: The antigen remains undetermined.

Researchers ran the PCR with 60 Vbeta and 13 Jbeta primers. The repertoire was sequenced with immunoSEQ multiplex PCR; TCRdb's copy has only in-frame clones and lacks some. Its listing shows 80,000 to 100,000 clones. General observations from the study: Listed as cytomegalovirus-associated were about 160 TCR beta chains.

The CDR3 runs 13 residues. V lost 6 bases, J lost 1 base, and 8 bases lay in between. CDR1 is MNHEY and CDR2 is SMNVEV in the germline V gene (reference sequence). The sample taken for sequencing was PBMCs. The sequence was obtained from a middle-aged man in good health and CMV-seropositive. V gene TRBV27 combines with J gene TRBJ2-3; D ambiguous. The chain's CDR3 is CASRLEGTDTQYF. The CDR3 DNA reads as TGTGCCAGCAGGCTTGAGGGCACAGATACGCAGTATTTT.